This T cell receptor beta chain was observed in a study of CD8 T cells in ankylosing spondylitis. Findings and limits, study-wide: Seemingly distinctive of ankylosing spondylitis blood was a TCR beta motif formed by eight highly homologous variants. Disease-linked clones, CD8+, were relatively rare in peripheral blood.

The TCR beta libraries were generated through quantitative 5'-RACE incorporating molecular barcodes. MiXCR was run by TCRdb on the 5' RACE reads, yielding one entry per CDR3 protein. The table lists roughly 490,000 distinct CDR3 sequences, approximately 5% of them singletons. This clonotype was detected ten times or more. Its matching antigen is unknown. Trimming shortened V by 2 bases and J by 6 bases, and 6 bases separated the two germline ends. The CDR3 sequence is 11 residues long. Germline-derived CDR1 and CDR2 are SGHDT and YYEEEE. The chain joins TRBV5-6 to TRBJ2-7, with D hard to call. Sequenced material: blood, either unsorted or a sorted T cell fraction (not recorded which). This clonotype was obtained from a male donor with ankylosing spondylitis. In DNA, the CDR3 is TGTGCCAGCAGCTTTATCGGCGAGCAGTACTTC. Encoded protein: CASSFIGEQYF.